Presented here are 3 T cell receptor beta chains from one specimen sequenced in a study of early T cells in non-severe SARS-CoV-2 infection. In TCRdb, the 5' RACE reads were re-called with MiXCR into one record per CDR3 protein. The sample records roughly 50,000 distinct CDR3 sequences, roughly 8.2% being singletons. Material: whole blood. The receptors derive from an adult who was a healthcare worker with PCR-confirmed SARS-CoV-2 infection or an uninfected control (not recorded which).

Ten or more counts support this clonotype. This sequence joins TRBV10-3 and TRBJ2-1, with TRBD1 matching 10 bases. Germline loops: CDR1 ENHRY, CDR2 SYGVKD. The CDR3 loop spans 15 amino acids. Trimming at V came to 0 bases and at J to 9 bases, leaving 5 bases not matched to a gene. The chain's CDR3 is CAISESPGQGFEQFF. The CDR3 region has the DNA TGTGCCATCAGTGAGTCGCCGGGACAGGGGTTTGAGCAGTTCTTC.

This clonotype has at least ten counts. V and J are TRBV5-1 and TRBJ2-3; 10 nucleotides agree with TRBD1. CDR3 length equals 14 residues. Looked up from germline, CDR1 is SGHRS and CDR2 is YFSETQ. J was trimmed by 3 bases and V by 4 bases; bases with no gene match: 2. The CDR3 here is CASSQGQGTDTQYF. CDR3 coding DNA: TGCGCCAGCAGCCAGGGACAGGGGACAGATACGCAGTATTTT.

The chain has TRBV6-5 and TRBJ1-4; no clear D. Trimming stripped 7 bases from V and 7 bases from J, with 13 bases between. Per the germline V gene, CDR1 is MNHEY and CDR2 is SVGAGI. The CDR3 runs to 13 residues. CDR3 nucleotides: TGTGCCAGCAAAGGCCCGGGCCCTGAAAAACTGTTTTTT. Residues: CASKGPGPEKLFF.